These T cell receptor beta chains were read from a single sample in a study of T cells in Graves' hyperthyroidism and ophthalmopathy. From the multiplex PCR reads, TCRdb called clonotypes with MiXCR, one entry per CDR3 protein. The table has about 500,000 distinct CDR3 sequences, roughly 17% seen once. The specimen sequenced was blood. These receptors came from a woman between 18 and 29 years old with Graves' ophthalmopathy. CDR3s include the opening cysteine and the closing phenylalanine or tryptophan. The D gene is left open where the match is weak. Clone size is shown for a subset of rows, as once, few, many or a class of expanded clone.

D	V	J	size	DNA	CDR3
-	TRBV6-1	TRBJ1-2	few	TGTGCCAGCACCGCACAGGAGCAGCGTGGCTACACCTTC	CASTAQEQRGYTF
-	TRBV19	TRBJ1-6	-	TGTGCCAGTAAAGGGGGGCCAAATTCACCCCTCCACTTT	CASKGGPNSPLHF
-	TRBV7-2	TRBJ2-3	few	TGTGCCAGCAGCCCCTCAACTGTCTCAGATACGCAGTATTTT	CASSPSTVSDTQYF
-	TRBV6-1	TRBJ1-2	few	TGTGCCAGCAGTCCCCGACAGGCCCTCTATGGCTACACCTTC	CASSPRQALYGYTF
-	TRBV12-3/TRBV12-4	TRBJ1-2	many	TGTGCCAGCAGTTTGACGGACACTAACTATGGCTACACCTTC	CASSLTDTNYGYTF
-	TRBV30	TRBJ1-1	many	TGTGCCTGGAGTACAAGGACGGATACTGAAGCTTTCTTT	CAWSTRTDTEAFF
-	TRBV11-2	TRBJ2-3	many	TGTGCCAGCATCACGCAGGGGGGGCGGGGGATAGATACGCAGTATTTT	CASITQGGRGIDTQYF
TRBD2	TRBV29-1	TRBJ2-5	many	TGCAGCGTAGGCCGAGCGGGGGGCGGTGAGACCCAGTACTTC	CSVGRAGGGETQYF
-	TRBV5-1	TRBJ2-3	many	TGCGCCAGCAGCATCAGCCTCCCCACAGATACGCAGTATTTT	CASSISLPTDTQYF
TRBD2	TRBV12-3/TRBV12-4	TRBJ2-7	many	TGTGCCAGCAGTGCTAGCGGGAGGGCCTACGAGCAGTACTTC	CASSASGRAYEQYF
-	TRBV5-1	TRBJ1-4	-	TGCGCCAGCAGCTTCGGGGGGGCGATTAATGAAAAACTGTTTTTT	CASSFGGAINEKLFF
TRBD1	TRBV9	TRBJ2-7	-	TGTGCCAGCAGCCCTAAGGGGGCGAATTACGAGCAGTACTTC	CASSPKGANYEQYF
-	TRBV5-1	TRBJ1-1	-	TGCGCCAGCAGCTTGGGGCCCCTCAGCCCCCTAATGAACACTGAAGCTTTCTTT	CASSLGPLSPLMNTEAFF
TRBD1	TRBV30	TRBJ1-2	many	TGTGCCTGGAGTGGCCAGGGACAGTGGTCCTATGGCTACACCTTC	CAWSGQGQWSYGYTF
-	TRBV3-1	TRBJ1-5	many	TGTGCCAGCAGCCAAGATCTGGGTATAAATCAGCCCCAGCATTTT	CASSQDLGINQPQHF
-	TRBV30	TRBJ1-2	many	TGTGCCTGGAGTGTACGCCCCGGCGACTATGGCTACACCTTC	CAWSVRPGDYGYTF
TRBD1	TRBV6-1	TRBJ2-7	many	TGTGCCAGCAGTGCACCCCGACAGGGCGGCGAGCAGTACTTC	CASSAPRQGGEQYF
-	TRBV5-1	TRBJ1-3	few	TGCGCCAGCAGCCCCCGGGGGGGAAATGGAAACACCATATATTTT	CASSPRGGNGNTIYF
-	TRBV5-6	TRBJ2-7	few	TGTGCCAGCAGCTTGACACTACATGCTACCTACGAGCAGTACTTC	CASSLTLHATYEQYF
-	TRBV12-3/TRBV12-4	TRBJ2-7	many	TGTGCCAGCAGCCGAAATCTTTCACCCCCCTACGAGCAGTACTTC	CASSRNLSPPYEQYF
TRBD2	TRBV6-1	TRBJ2-5	few	TGTGCCAGCACCATGACTAGCGGGAGGGCCGGGGAGACCCAGTACTTC	CASTMTSGRAGETQYF
TRBD1	TRBV6-1	TRBJ1-1	many	TGTGCCAGCAGCGGACAGGGGGCGTATGTCACTGAAGCTTTCTTT	CASSGQGAYVTEAFF
-	TRBV11-2	TRBJ2-7	-	TGTGCCAGCAGCTTAGAGGGGGCAACCCTCTCCTACGAGCAGTACTTC	CASSLEGATLSYEQYF
TRBD2	TRBV5-1	TRBJ2-1	many	TGCGCCAGCAGCCCGACTAGCGGGAGGGCCACTGAGCAGTTCTTC	CASSPTSGRATEQFF
-	TRBV6-5	TRBJ1-2	-	TGTGCCAGCAGATATCCCCAGATAGCGGGCCGGGCCCTCTATGGCTACACCTTC	CASRYPQIAGRALYGYTF
TRBD2	TRBV7-2	TRBJ2-1	many	TGTGCCAGCAGCTCTAGAGCGGGAGTCGCCGATGAGCAGTTCTTC	CASSSRAGVADEQFF
-	TRBV27	TRBJ2-2	many	TGTGCCAGCAGTTTAAGTCAGAACACCGGGGAGCTGTTTTTT	CASSLSQNTGELFF
-	TRBV6-1	TRBJ2-5	many	TGTGCCAGCAGTTACCGGGATCGGGAGACCCAGTACTTC	CASSYRDRETQYF
-	TRBV2	TRBJ2-1	many	TGTGCCAGCAACCCCATTCTAGAAACCCACGAGCAGTTCTTC	CASNPILETHEQFF
-	TRBV29-1	TRBJ1-1	few	TGCAGCGTTGTCCGGCAGAACACTGAAGCTTTCTTT	CSVVRQNTEAFF
TRBD2	TRBV2	TRBJ2-3	-	TGTGCCAGCAGGAGGATGCTAGCGGGGGGCGTGCAGACAGATACGCAGTATTTT	CASRRMLAGGVQTDTQYF
TRBD1	TRBV6-1	TRBJ2-7	-	TGTGCCAGCACCAAGTTGACAGGGGGCCAGGACGAGCAGTACTTC	CASTKLTGGQDEQYF
TRBD1	TRBV7-9	TRBJ2-7	-	TGTGCCAGCAGCCCCACCGGGACAGGGGGCGGCGAGCAGTACTTC	CASSPTGTGGGEQYF
-	TRBV9	TRBJ2-1	-	TGTACCAGCAGCGTAGGGGTCTACAATGAGCAGTTCTTC	CTSSVGVYNEQFF
-	TRBV27	TRBJ1-4	many	TGTGCCAGCAGTTTATCCTCGGGGGCCCAAGAAAAACTGTTTTTT	CASSLSSGAQEKLFF
-	TRBV12-3/TRBV12-4	TRBJ2-2	-	TGTGCCAGCAGTTTAGAGGGTTTCGGCGGGGAGCTGTTTTTT	CASSLEGFGGELFF
TRBD1	TRBV5-1	TRBJ2-1	few	TGCGCCAGCAGCTTCCGCGGACAGGGTTGGGATGAGCAGTTCTTC	CASSFRGQGWDEQFF
-	TRBV19	TRBJ1-2	few	TGTGCCAGTAGTCCATCACCTTTCGGACAAGGGGGCTACACCTTC	CASSPSPFGQGGYTF
TRBD1	TRBV9	TRBJ1-2	many	TGTGCCAGCAGCGTTTCCCAGGGGGACTATGGCTACACCTTC	CASSVSQGDYGYTF
-	TRBV5-1	TRBJ1-4	few	TGCGCCAGCAGCTTGGATCCTGGATCGGCTAATGAAAAACTGTTTTTT	CASSLDPGSANEKLFF
TRBD2	TRBV7-9	TRBJ2-3	-	TGTGCCAGCAGCTTAGGACAACTAGCGGGGGGCACAGATACGCAGTATTTT	CASSLGQLAGGTDTQYF
TRBD2	TRBV9	TRBJ2-7	many	TGTGCCAGCAGCGCCGGGACTAGGGGAAGCTACGAGCAGTACTTC	CASSAGTRGSYEQYF